This TCR beta chain was identified in a study of T-cell memory formation after mild COVID-19. Whole-study results and caveats: The main location of contracting CD4+ clones was CM and EM, and that of contracting CD8+ clones was EMRA. CD4/CD8 balance held among clones contracting day 15 to 85, and later expanders leaned CD4+.

This CDR3 spans 15 amino acids. Germline CDR1 and CDR2: SSHAT and FNYEAQ (reference sequence). Using constant-segment primers, 5'RACE produced TCR alpha and TCR beta cDNA libraries carrying sample barcodes and UMIs. TCRdb reprocessed the 5' RACE reads via MiXCR and lists one record per CDR3 protein. Of 400,000 to 550,000 distinct CDR3 sequences detected, roughly 25% appear once; the ten largest clones hold under 15%. In this sample, this clonotype turned up once. The antigen is unknown. Its ends do not fully match the called genes, so a read error is possible. The specimen sequenced was PBMCs or a T cell subset sorted from them (not recorded which). The sequence was obtained from an adult woman who had mild COVID-19 (a few samples of this study predate the infection). Cell type and time point are not known. The chain couples TRBV7-7 to TRBJ2-1; 8 bases line up with TRBD2. CDR3 coding DNA: TGTGCTAGCAGCTTAGCTAGCGGGCTCGCCCAGGAGCAGTTCTTC. The encoded protein is CASSLASGLAQEQFF.